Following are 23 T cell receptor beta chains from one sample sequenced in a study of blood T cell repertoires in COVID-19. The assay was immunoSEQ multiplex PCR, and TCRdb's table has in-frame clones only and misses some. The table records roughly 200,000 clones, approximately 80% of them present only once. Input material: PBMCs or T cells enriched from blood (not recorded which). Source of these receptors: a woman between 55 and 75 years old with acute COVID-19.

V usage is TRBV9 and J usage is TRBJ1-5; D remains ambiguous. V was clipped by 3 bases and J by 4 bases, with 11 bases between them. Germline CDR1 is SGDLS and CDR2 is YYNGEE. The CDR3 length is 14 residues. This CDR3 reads CASSAGLLNQPQHF. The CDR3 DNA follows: TGTGCCAGCAGCGCGGGTCTTTTGAATCAGCCCCAGCATTTT.

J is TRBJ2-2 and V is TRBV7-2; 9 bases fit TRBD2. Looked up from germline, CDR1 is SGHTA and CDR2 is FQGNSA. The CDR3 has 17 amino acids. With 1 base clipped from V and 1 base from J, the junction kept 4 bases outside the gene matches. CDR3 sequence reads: CASSLVGTSLNTGELFF. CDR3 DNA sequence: TGTGCCAGCAGCTTAGTTGGGACTAGCTTGAACACCGGGGAGCTGTTTTTT.

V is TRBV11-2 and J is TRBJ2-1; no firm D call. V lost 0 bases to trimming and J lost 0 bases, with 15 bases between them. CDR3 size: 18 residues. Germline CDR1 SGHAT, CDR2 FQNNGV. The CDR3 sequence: CASSLDLWRSGSYNEQFF. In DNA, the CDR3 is TGTGCCAGCAGCTTAGATCTCTGGCGGAGTGGCTCCTACAATGAGCAGTTCTTC.

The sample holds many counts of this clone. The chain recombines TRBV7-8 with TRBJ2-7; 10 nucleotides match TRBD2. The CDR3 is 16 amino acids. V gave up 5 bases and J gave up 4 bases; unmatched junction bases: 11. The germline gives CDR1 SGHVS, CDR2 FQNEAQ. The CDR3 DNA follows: TGTGCCAGCAGCCCCGGGACTAGCGCTCTGAGGTACGAGCAGTACGTC. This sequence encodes CASSPGTSALRYEQYV.

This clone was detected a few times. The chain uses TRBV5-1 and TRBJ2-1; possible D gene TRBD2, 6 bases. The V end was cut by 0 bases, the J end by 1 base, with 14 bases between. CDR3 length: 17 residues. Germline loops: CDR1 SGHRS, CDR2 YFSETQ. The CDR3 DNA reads TGCGCCAGCAGCTTGGAGGTGGTAGCGGAATCCTACAATGAGCAGTTCTTC. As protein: CASSLEVVAESYNEQFF.

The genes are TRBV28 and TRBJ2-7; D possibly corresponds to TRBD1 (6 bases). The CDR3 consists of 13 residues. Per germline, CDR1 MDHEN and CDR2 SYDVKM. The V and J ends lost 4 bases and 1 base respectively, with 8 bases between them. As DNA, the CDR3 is TGTGCCAGCAGTTCCGGACAGTCCTACGAGCAGTACGTC. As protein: CASSSGQSYEQYV.

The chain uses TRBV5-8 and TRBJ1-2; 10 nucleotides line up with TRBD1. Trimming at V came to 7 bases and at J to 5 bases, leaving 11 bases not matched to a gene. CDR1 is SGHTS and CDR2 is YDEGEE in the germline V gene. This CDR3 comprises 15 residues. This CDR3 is CASSETGGGVYGYTF. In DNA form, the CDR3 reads TGTGCCAGCTCAGAGACAGGGGGCGGCGTTTATGGCTACACCTTC.

CDR3 nucleotide sequence: TGCGCCAGCAGCCAAGAACTAGCGGGACCCGTCGGAGGTACGCAGTATTTT. Amino acid sequence: CASSQELAGPVGGTQYF. The chain joins TRBV4-1 to TRBJ2-3; 10 positions match TRBD2. Germline V gene sequence: CDR1 MGHRA, CDR2 YSYEKL. V shed 0 bases and J 8 bases; nucleotides not matched to a gene: 11. The CDR3 spans 17 residues.

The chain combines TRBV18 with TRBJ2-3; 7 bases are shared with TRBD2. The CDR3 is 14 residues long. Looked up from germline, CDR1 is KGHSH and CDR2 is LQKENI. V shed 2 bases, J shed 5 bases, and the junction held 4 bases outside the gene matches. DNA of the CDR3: TGTGCCAGCTCACCAGCGGGAGAAGAAGATACGCAGTATTTT. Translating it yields CASSPAGEEDTQYF.

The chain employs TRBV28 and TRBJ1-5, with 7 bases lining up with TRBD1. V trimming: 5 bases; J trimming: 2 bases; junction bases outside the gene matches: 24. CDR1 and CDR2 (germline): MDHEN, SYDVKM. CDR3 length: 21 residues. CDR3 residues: CASSITWDTGAHVLGNQPQHF. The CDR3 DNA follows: TGTGCCAGCAGTATTACATGGGACACAGGGGCCCACGTCTTGGGCAATCAGCCCCAGCATTTT.

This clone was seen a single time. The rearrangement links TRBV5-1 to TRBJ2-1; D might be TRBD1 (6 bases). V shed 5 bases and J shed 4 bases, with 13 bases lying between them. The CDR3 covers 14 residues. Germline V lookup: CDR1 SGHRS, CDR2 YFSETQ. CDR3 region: CASSPTGHYNEQFF. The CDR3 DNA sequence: TGCGCCAGCAGTCCAACAGGGCATTACAATGAGCAGTTCTTC. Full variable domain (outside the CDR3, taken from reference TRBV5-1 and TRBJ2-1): KAGVTQTPRYLIKTRGQQVTLSCSPISGHRSVSWYQQTPGQGLQFLFEYFSETQRNKGNFPGRFSGRQFSNSRSEMNVSTLELGDSALYLCASSPTGHYNEQFFGPGTRLTVL.

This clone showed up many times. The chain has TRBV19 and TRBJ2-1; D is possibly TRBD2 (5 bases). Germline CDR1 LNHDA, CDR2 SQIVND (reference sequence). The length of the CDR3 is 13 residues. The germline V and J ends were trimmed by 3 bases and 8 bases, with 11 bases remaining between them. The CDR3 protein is CASSISNGDEQFF. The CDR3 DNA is TGTGCCAGTAGTATTAGTAACGGGGATGAGCAGTTCTTC.

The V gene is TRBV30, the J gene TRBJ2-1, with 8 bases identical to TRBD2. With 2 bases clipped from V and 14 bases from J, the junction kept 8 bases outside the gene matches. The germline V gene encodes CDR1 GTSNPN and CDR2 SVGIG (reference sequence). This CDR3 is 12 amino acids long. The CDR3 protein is CAWSLRGGREFF. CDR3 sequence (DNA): TGTGCCTGGAGTTTACGCGGGGGGCGGGAGTTCTTC. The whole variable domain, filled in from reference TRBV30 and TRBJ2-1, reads SQTIHQWPATLVQPVGSPLSLECTVEGTSNPNLYWYRQAAGRGLQLLFYSVGIGQISSEVPQNLSASRPQDRQFILSSKKLLLSDSGFYLCAWSLRGGREFFGPGTRLTVL.

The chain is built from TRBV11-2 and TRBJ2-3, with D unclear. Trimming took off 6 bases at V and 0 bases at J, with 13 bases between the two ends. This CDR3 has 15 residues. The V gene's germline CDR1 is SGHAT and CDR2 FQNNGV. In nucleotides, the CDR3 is TGTGCCAGCAGTCGGAAAGCCGGGAGCACAGATACGCAGTATTTT. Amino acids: CASSRKAGSTDTQYF.

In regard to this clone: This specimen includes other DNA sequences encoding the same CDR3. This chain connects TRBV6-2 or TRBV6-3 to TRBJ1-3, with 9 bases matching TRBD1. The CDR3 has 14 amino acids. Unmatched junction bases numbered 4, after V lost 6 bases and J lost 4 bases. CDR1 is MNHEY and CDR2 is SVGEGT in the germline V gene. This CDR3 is CASSPGQGGNTIYF. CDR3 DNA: TGTGCCAGCAGCCCGGGACAGGGAGGAAACACCATATATTTT.

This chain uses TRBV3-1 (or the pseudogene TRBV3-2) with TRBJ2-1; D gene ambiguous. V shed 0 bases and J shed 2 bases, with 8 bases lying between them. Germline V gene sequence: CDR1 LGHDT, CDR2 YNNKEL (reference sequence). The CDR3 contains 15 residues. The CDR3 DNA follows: TGTGCCAGCAGCCAAGATACAGTCGCCTACAATGAGCAGTTCTTC. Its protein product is CASSQDTVAYNEQFF.

The CDR3 sequence is CASSHPDRGSTEAFF. In DNA, the CDR3 is TGCGCCAGCAGCCACCCGGACAGGGGGAGCACTGAAGCTTTCTTT. The chain recombines TRBV4-1 with TRBJ1-1, with 10 bases lining up with TRBD1. V gave up 3 bases and J gave up 4 bases; unmatched junction bases: 5. Germline V gene sequence: CDR1 MGHRA, CDR2 YSYEKL. There are 15 residues in the CDR3.

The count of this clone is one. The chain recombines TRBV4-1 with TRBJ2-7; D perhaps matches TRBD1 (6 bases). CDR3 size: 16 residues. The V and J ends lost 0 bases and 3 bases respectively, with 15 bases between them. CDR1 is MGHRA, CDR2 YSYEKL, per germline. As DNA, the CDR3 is TGCGCCAGCAGCCAAGATTATATCGCAGGGGACTACGAGCAGTACTTC. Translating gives CASSQDYIAGDYEQYF.

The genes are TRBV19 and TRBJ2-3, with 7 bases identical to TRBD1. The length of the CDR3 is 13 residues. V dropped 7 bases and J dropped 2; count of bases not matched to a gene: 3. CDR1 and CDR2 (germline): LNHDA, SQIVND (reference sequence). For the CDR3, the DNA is TGTGCCAGTAATGACAGGGCCACAGATACGCAGTATTTT. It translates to CASNDRATDTQYF.

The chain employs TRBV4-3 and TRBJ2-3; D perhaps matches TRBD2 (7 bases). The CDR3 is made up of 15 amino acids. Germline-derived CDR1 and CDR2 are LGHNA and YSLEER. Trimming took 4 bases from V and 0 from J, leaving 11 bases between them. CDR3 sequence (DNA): TGCGCCAGCAGCCCGGCGGGGGCCAGCACAGATACGCAGTATTTT. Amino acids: CASSPAGASTDTQYF.

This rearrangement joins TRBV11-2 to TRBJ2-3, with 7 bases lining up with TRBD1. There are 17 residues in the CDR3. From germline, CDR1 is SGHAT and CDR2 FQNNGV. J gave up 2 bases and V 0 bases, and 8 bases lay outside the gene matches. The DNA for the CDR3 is TGTGCCAGCAGCTTAGATCAGATGACAGGGTTCACAGATACGCAGTATTTT. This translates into CASSLDQMTGFTDTQYF.

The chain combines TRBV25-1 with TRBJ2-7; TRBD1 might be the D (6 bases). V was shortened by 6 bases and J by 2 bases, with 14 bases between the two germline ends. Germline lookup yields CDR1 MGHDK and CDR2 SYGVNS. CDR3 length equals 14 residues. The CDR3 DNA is TGTGCCAGCAGCCCAAACAGGGTTCCCTACGAGCAGTACTTC. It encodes CASSPNRVPYEQYF.

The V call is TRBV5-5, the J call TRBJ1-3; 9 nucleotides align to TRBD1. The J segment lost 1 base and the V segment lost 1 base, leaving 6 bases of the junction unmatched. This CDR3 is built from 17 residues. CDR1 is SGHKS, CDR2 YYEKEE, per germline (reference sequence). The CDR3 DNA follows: TGTGCCAGCAGCTTGTACGGGACAGGGTTGTCTGGAAACACCATATATTTT. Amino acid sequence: CASSLYGTGLSGNTIYF.